These T cell receptor beta chains were read from a single sample in a study of human T cells and chemical hapten exposure. MiXCR, applied by TCRdb to the RACE reads, yields one record per CDR3 protein. The data hold around 340,000 distinct CDR3 sequences, with around 7% observed a single time. This sample comprised whole blood, obtained in connection with sensitization to the hapten diphenylcyclopropenone (DPC). Receptors originate from a woman under 30 with alopecia areata. Some clones in this sample may be carry-over from other donors' samples. The CDR3 runs from the conserved cysteine through the conserved F or W. Fields, in order: D gene, V gene, J gene, clone size, CDR3 protein, CDR3 DNA. D genes are given only for firm matches. Clone size is stated in some rows and not others, as once, few, many or a class when expanded.

d_gene: TRBD2; v_gene: TRBV12-3/TRBV12-4; j_gene: TRBJ2-3; abundance: .; CDR3aa: CASLSGGVPPDTQYF; CDR3nt: TGTGCCAGCCTTAGCGGGGGGGTGCCGCCAGATACGCAGTATTTT
d_gene: .; v_gene: TRBV29-1; j_gene: TRBJ1-1; abundance: many; CDR3aa: CSVEEALNTEAFF; CDR3nt: TGCAGCGTTGAGGAGGCGTTGAACACTGAAGCTTTCTTT
d_gene: .; v_gene: TRBV4-3; j_gene: TRBJ1-2; abundance: few; CDR3aa: CASSQDVRIRANYGYTF; CDR3nt: TGCGCCAGCAGCCAAGATGTCAGGATTAGAGCTAACTATGGCTACACCTTC
d_gene: .; v_gene: TRBV4-3; j_gene: TRBJ1-1; abundance: many; CDR3aa: CASSQAGGVTEAFF; CDR3nt: TGCGCCAGCAGCCAGGCTGGAGGAGTAACTGAAGCTTTCTTT
d_gene: .; v_gene: TRBV6-2/TRBV6-3; j_gene: TRBJ2-6; abundance: many; CDR3aa: CASSRLSGANVLTF; CDR3nt: TGTGCCAGCAGTCGCTTATCTGGGGCCAACGTCCTGACTTTC
d_gene: .; v_gene: TRBV20-1; j_gene: TRBJ1-3; abundance: .; CDR3aa: CSAARTGVTGNTIYF; CDR3nt: TGCAGTGCTGCCAGGACCGGCGTAACTGGAAACACCATATATTTT
d_gene: .; v_gene: TRBV10-3; j_gene: TRBJ2-7; abundance: .; CDR3aa: CAISDKGPGDEQYF; CDR3nt: TGTGCCATCAGTGATAAGGGACCCGGAGACGAGCAGTACTTC
d_gene: TRBD1; v_gene: TRBV20-1; j_gene: TRBJ2-3; abundance: many; CDR3aa: CSASRFAGDRGTDTQYF; CDR3nt: TGCAGTGCCAGTAGATTTGCGGGGGACAGGGGCACAGATACGCAGTATTTT
d_gene: TRBD2; v_gene: TRBV20-1; j_gene: TRBJ2-3; abundance: few; CDR3aa: CSATFGLAFIDTQYF; CDR3nt: TGCAGTGCTACCTTCGGACTAGCGTTCATAGATACGCAGTATTTT
d_gene: TRBD2; v_gene: TRBV6-2/TRBV6-3; j_gene: TRBJ2-1; abundance: many; CDR3aa: CASSYSEAGLASF; CDR3nt: TGTGCCAGCAGTTACTCTGAGGCAGGACTAGCAAGCTTC
d_gene: .; v_gene: TRBV4-2; j_gene: TRBJ2-3; abundance: .; CDR3aa: CASSQRRVATDTQYF; CDR3nt: TGTGCCAGCAGCCAAAGAAGGGTAGCGACAGATACGCAGTATTTT
d_gene: .; v_gene: TRBV12-5; j_gene: TRBJ2-2; abundance: few; CDR3aa: CASGLGINTGELFF; CDR3nt: TGTGCTAGTGGTTTAGGAATCAACACCGGGGAGCTGTTTTTT
d_gene: TRBD2; v_gene: TRBV3-1; j_gene: TRBJ2-1; abundance: .; CDR3aa: CASSPRYSGGALEQFF; CDR3nt: TGTGCCAGCAGCCCAAGGTACAGCGGGGGGGCACTTGAGCAGTTCTTC
d_gene: .; v_gene: TRBV7-9; j_gene: TRBJ2-7; abundance: few; CDR3aa: CASSQQGQINEQYF; CDR3nt: TGTGCCAGCAGCCAGCAGGGCCAGATCAACGAGCAGTACTTC
d_gene: .; v_gene: TRBV29-1; j_gene: TRBJ1-1; abundance: few; CDR3aa: CSAGQEAFF; CDR3nt: TGCAGCGCTGGACAGGAAGCTTTCTTT
d_gene: .; v_gene: TRBV5-1; j_gene: TRBJ2-3; abundance: many; CDR3aa: CASSLESFLSDTQYF; CDR3nt: TGCGCCAGCAGCTTGGAGAGTTTCCTGTCAGATACGCAGTATTTT
d_gene: .; v_gene: TRBV29-1; j_gene: TRBJ2-7; abundance: many; CDR3aa: CSVEDSSNYYEQYF; CDR3nt: TGCAGCGTTGAAGACAGCTCAAACTACTACGAGCAGTACTTC